The TCR beta chain under discussion was sequenced for a study of T cells in Graves' hyperthyroidism and ophthalmopathy. The CDR3 runs 15 residues. The J segment lost 3 bases and the V segment lost 5 bases, leaving 9 bases of the junction unmatched. This clonotype was detected ten times or more. Amplified regions were TCR beta CDR3 sequences from RNA transcripts. Initially, a first-round RT-PCR of the TCR CDR3 employed the HTBI primer set. TCRdb recomputed calls from the multiplex PCR reads with MiXCR, one row per CDR3 protein. Here the sample spans 600,000 to 700,000 distinct CDR3 sequences, 45% being singletons. Based on clinical symptoms, serum thyroxine and TRAb, thyroid ultrasound and orbital computed tomography, diagnoses were reached.

The source is an adult man with Graves' disease, either hyperthyroidism or ophthalmopathy (not recorded which). The rearrangement joins TRBV12-3 or TRBV12-4 to TRBJ2-7; 8 positions agree with TRBD1. Specimen: peripheral blood or thyroid tissue (not recorded which). The CDR3 DNA is TGTGCCAGCAGTCCCGAGGACAGGGCGGTCTACGAGCAGTACTTC. This sequence encodes CASSPEDRAVYEQYF.